This T cell receptor (beta chain) was captured in a study of PD-1 blockade in mismatch repair-deficient tumors. Study-level background: Patients had around twelve mismatch repair-deficient cancer types, all previously treated and progressing.

All patients were mismatch repair deficient, assessed by either PCR or immunohistochemistry. Three pembrolizumab responders had their TCRs sequenced. A word on this clone: Its target is not known.

Clones were read by immunoSEQ multiplex PCR, and TCRdb kept only the in-frame ones, dropping some. Of under 25,000 clones in the sample, roughly 80% are singletons; the top ten hold 1.4% to 1.5%. Regarding the study as a whole: Tumor-resident clones, often absent from pretreatment blood, expanded after pembrolizumab and then contracted.

The sequenced sample was PBMCs, obtained 52 weeks after starting pembrolizumab. This TCR came from an adult with mismatch repair-deficient cancer.

CDR3 region: CASGTTGPGNTIYF. The CDR3 nucleotides read TGTGCCAGTGGGACGACAGGGCCTGGAAACACCATATATTTT. The chain has TRBV11-2 and TRBJ1-3; the match to TRBD1 covers 7 bases. The CDR3 runs 14 residues. Germline lookup yields CDR1 SGHAT and CDR2 FQNNGV. The junction had 7 bases not matched to a gene; V was cut back by 9 bases and J by 2 bases.